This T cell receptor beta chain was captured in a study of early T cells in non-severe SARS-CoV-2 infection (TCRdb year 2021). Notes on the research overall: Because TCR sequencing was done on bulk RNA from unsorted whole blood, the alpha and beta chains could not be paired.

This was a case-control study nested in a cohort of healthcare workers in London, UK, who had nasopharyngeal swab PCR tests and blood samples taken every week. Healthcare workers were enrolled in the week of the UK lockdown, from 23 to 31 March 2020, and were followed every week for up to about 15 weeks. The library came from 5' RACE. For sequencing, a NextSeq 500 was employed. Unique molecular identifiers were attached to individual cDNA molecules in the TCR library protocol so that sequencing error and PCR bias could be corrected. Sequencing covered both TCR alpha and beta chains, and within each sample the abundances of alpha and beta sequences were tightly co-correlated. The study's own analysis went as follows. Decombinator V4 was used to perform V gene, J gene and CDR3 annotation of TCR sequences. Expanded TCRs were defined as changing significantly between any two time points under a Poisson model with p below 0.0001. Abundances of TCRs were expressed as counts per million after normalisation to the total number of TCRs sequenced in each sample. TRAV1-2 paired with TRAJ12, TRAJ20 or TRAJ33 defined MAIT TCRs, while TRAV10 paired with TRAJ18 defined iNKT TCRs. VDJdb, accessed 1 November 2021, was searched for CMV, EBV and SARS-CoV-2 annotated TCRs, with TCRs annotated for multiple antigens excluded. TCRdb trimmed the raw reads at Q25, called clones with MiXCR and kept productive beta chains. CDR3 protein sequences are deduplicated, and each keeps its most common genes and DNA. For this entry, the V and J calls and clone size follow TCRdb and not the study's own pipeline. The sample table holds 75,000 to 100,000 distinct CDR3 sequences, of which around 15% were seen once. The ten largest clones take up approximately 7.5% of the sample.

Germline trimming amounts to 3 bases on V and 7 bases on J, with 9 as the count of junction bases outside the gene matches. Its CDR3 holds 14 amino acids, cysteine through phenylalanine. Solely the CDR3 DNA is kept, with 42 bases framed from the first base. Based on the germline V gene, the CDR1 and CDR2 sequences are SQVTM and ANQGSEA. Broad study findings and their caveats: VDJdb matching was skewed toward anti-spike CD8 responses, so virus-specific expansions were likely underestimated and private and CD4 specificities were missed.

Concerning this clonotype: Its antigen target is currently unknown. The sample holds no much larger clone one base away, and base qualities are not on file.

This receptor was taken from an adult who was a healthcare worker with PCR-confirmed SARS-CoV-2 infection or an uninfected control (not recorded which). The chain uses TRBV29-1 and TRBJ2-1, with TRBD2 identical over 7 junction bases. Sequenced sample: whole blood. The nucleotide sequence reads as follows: TGCAGCGTTGAGGCGGGGGACTTCGGGAATGAGCAGTTCTTC. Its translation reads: CSVEAGDFGNEQFF.